Listed here are 23 T cell receptor beta chains from one sample, sequenced in a study of beta chain features in type 1 diabetes. Study-wide findings and caveats: Type 1 diabetes patients showed a moderate but significant shortening of TCRB CDR3s in all four CD4+ subsets.

Sequencing targeted expressed TCRB transcripts, as all isolated RNA had been reverse transcribed. Some clones are missing from TCRdb's copy, which holds only in-frame ones; the method was immunoSEQ multiplex PCR. The sample yields roughly 240,000 clones, around 25% seen once. These receptors are not linked to any known antigen. The sample consisted of naive CD4+ T cells from blood. These receptor sequences come from a woman aged 25-40 years with type 1 diabetes.

This clone was picked up a small number of times. The chain joins TRBV20-1 to TRBJ1-1; D not resolved. Germline CDR1 DFQATT, CDR2 SNEGSKA (reference sequence). The CDR3 length is 11 residues. V was shortened by 5 bases and J by 5 bases, with 9 bases between the two germline ends. CDR3 in amino acids: CSAPEVTEAFF. In nucleotides, the CDR3 is TGCAGTGCTCCCGAGGTGACTGAAGCTTTCTTT.

This clone was found a few times. The chain uses TRBV10-1 and TRBJ2-3, with D tentatively TRBD1 (5 bases). Germline CDR1 WNHNN, CDR2 SYGVQD (reference sequence). There are 15 residues in the CDR3. The V end was cut by 4 bases, the J end by 3 bases, with 14 bases between. Here the CDR3 reads CASSVGAGRTDTQYF. CDR3 nucleotide sequence: TGCGCCAGCAGTGTTGGGGCCGGCAGGACAGATACGCAGTATTTT.

A few counts support this clone. V usage is TRBV28 and J usage is TRBJ2-3; the match to TRBD1 covers 8 bases. The germline V gene has CDR1 MDHEN and CDR2 SYDVKM. The ends lost 1 base at V and 2 bases at J; junction bases unmatched: 5. This CDR3 region has 16 residues. Here the CDR3 reads CASSLFQGAITDTQYF. CDR3 sequence (DNA): TGTGCCAGCAGTTTATTTCAGGGGGCTATCACAGATACGCAGTATTTT. The full variable domain, in which reference TRBV28 and TRBJ2-3 provide the parts outside the CDR3, is DVKVTQSSRYLVKRTGEKVFLECVQDMDHENMFWYRQDPGLGLRLIYFSYDVKMKEKGDIPEGYSVSREKKERFSLILESASTNQTSMYLCASSLFQGAITDTQYFGPGTRLTVL.

This clone was counted only a few times. The genes are TRBV11-2 and TRBJ2-1, with 9 positions matching TRBD2. This CDR3 comprises 18 residues. Germline V lookup: CDR1 SGHAT, CDR2 FQNNGV. The V segment lost 5 bases and the J segment 5 bases; nucleotides outside the gene matches: 16. CDR3 nucleotides: TGTGCCAGCAGCGGGGGGCGTCCTAGCGGGGCTTGGGACAATGAGCAGTTCTTC. Translation gives CASSGGRPSGAWDNEQFF.

This clone came up a few times. The chain couples TRBV18 to TRBJ2-5; D not certain. Deletions cut 2 bases from V and 10 bases from J, with 17 bases between. The CDR3 covers 14 residues. In germline, CDR1 is KGHSH, CDR2 LQKENI. The CDR3 loop is CASSPEVIKSDQYF. The CDR3 DNA reads as TGTGCCAGCTCACCAGAGGTTATAAAATCGGACCAGTACTTC.

V usage is TRBV29-1 and J usage is TRBJ2-7, with 10 positions matching TRBD1. The CDR3 has 12 residues. Germline assignment: CDR1 SQVTM and CDR2 ANQGSEA. Germline trimming cut 7 bases from V and 3 bases from J; bases unmatched to any gene: 3. CDR3 DNA sequence: TGCAGCGCCGGGACAGGGGACTACGAGCAGTACTTC. This sequence encodes CSAGTGDYEQYF.

This chain links TRBV5-1 with TRBJ1-1; the match to TRBD1 covers 8 bases. Trimming took 1 base from V and 0 from J; bases not matched to a gene: 2. Germline V gene lookup returns CDR1 SGHRS and CDR2 YFSETQ. CDR3 size: 15 residues. As DNA, the CDR3 is TGCGCCAGCAGCTTGCGGACAGGGCTGAACACTGAAGCTTTCTTT. As protein: CASSLRTGLNTEAFF.

This clone was seen a single time. This CDR3 is CSVESRDNYGYTF. In DNA, the CDR3 is TGCAGCGTTGAGTCCAGGGATAACTATGGCTACACCTTC. This rearrangement joins TRBV29-1 to TRBJ1-2; weak D call: TRBD1 (5 bases). Germline V CDR1 and CDR2: SQVTM, ANQGSEA. This CDR3 has 13 amino acids. Trimming cost V 3 bases and J 1 base, with 9 bases left between them.

The V call is TRBV5-1, the J call TRBJ2-1, with a weak D call TRBD2 (6 bases). The germline CDR1 and CDR2 sequences are SGHRS and YFSETQ. Deletions cut 1 base from V and 4 bases from J, with 15 bases between. The CDR3 has 16 amino acids. The CDR3 is CASSLIGGTGYNEQFF. In nucleotides, the CDR3 is TGCGCCAGCAGCTTGATCGGCGGGACGGGTTACAATGAGCAGTTCTTC. Variable domain in full (rest from reference TRBV5-1 and TRBJ2-1): KAGVTQTPRYLIKTRGQQVTLSCSPISGHRSVSWYQQTPGQGLQFLFEYFSETQRNKGNFPGRFSGRQFSNSRSEMNVSTLELGDSALYLCASSLIGGTGYNEQFFGPGTRLTVL.

This sequence joins TRBV7-9 and TRBJ2-5, with 7 nucleotides matching TRBD1. Looked up from germline, CDR1 is SEHNR and CDR2 is FQNEAQ (reference sequence). CDR3 length: 15 residues. Germline trimming cut 5 bases from V and 0 bases from J; bases unmatched to any gene: 6. The CDR3 loop is CASSGGQMYQETQYF. In nucleotides, the CDR3 is TGTGCCAGCAGCGGGGGACAGATGTACCAAGAGACCCAGTACTTC.

This sequence joins TRBV2 and TRBJ2-4; TRBD1 is a possible D gene (6 bases). CDR3 size: 16 residues. Per the germline V gene, CDR1 is SNHLY and CDR2 is FYNNEI. V was shortened by 2 bases and J by 1 base, with 12 bases between the two germline ends. DNA for the CDR3: TGTGCCAGCAGTGAACTAGGGGGTATCGCCAAAAACATTCAGTACTTC. This gives the protein CASSELGGIAKNIQYF. Complete variable domain (other parts from reference TRBV2 and TRBJ2-4): EPEVTQTPSHQVTQMGQEVILRCVPISNHLYFYWYRQILGQKVEFLVSFYNNEISEKSEIFDDQFSVERPDGSNFTLKIRSTKLEDSAMYFCASSELGGIAKNIQYFGAGTRLSVL.

A few counts support this clone. This rearrangement joins TRBV7-9 to TRBJ2-7, with unresolved D. Germline CDR1 is SEHNR and CDR2 is FQNEAQ (reference sequence). There are 13 residues in the CDR3. Trimming took off 1 base at V and 2 bases at J, with 6 bases between the two ends. Here the CDR3 reads CASSLEQPYEQYF. The CDR3 DNA follows: TGTGCCAGCAGCTTAGAACAGCCCTACGAGCAGTACTTC.

The chain uses TRBV7-2 and TRBJ2-6; 9 bases are a match to TRBD2. This CDR3 spans 18 amino acids. Germline trimming cut 5 bases from V and 0 bases from J; bases unmatched to any gene: 8. CDR1 is SGHTA and CDR2 is FQGNSA in the germline V gene. CDR3 in amino acids: CASSPRLAAHSGANVLTF. The CDR3 DNA reads TGTGCCAGCAGCCCCAGACTAGCGGCACACTCTGGGGCCAACGTCCTGACTTTC.

CDR3 amino acids: CSVEGTRANTGELFF. The DNA of the CDR3 is TGCAGCGTTGAGGGGACTAGAGCGAACACCGGGGAGCTGTTTTTT. This sequence joins TRBV29-1 and TRBJ2-2; TRBD2 aligns across 8 bases. With 3 bases clipped from V and 0 bases from J, the junction kept 3 bases outside the gene matches. In germline, CDR1 is SQVTM, CDR2 ANQGSEA. This CDR3 has 15 amino acids.

This clone was picked up a small number of times. The rearrangement joins TRBV11-2 to TRBJ2-1; 8 bases fit TRBD2. CDR1 is SGHAT and CDR2 is FQNNGV in the germline V gene. This CDR3 has 17 residues. Trimming cost V 0 bases and J 6 bases; bases outside gene matches: 10. The CDR3 region is CASSLERRSGSVNEQFF. CDR3 bases: TGTGCCAGCAGCTTAGAGAGGCGGAGCGGGAGCGTCAATGAGCAGTTCTTC.

In DNA, the CDR3 is TGTGCCAGCAGGGGGACAGGGATAGGCGAGCAGTACTTC. Encoded protein: CASRGTGIGEQYF. V gene TRBV2 combines with J gene TRBJ2-7; 9 bases match TRBD1. The CDR3 loop spans 13 amino acids. The germline V gene has CDR1 SNHLY and CDR2 FYNNEI. The V segment lost 6 bases and the J segment 6 bases; nucleotides outside the gene matches: 6.

In this sample, this clone turned up a few times. The CDR3: CASSSPGVSMNTEAFF. CDR3 nucleotides: TGTGCCAGCAGTTCCCCAGGGGTCAGCATGAACACTGAAGCTTTCTTT. The rearrangement links TRBV27 to TRBJ1-1, with TRBD1 as a possible D gene (6 bases). Trimming removed 4 bases from V and 0 bases from J, with 15 bases in between. This CDR3 is built from 16 residues. Germline CDR1 and CDR2: MNHEY and SMNVEV (reference sequence).

The chain's CDR3 is CASSPDRGEQPQHF. DNA for the CDR3: TGCGCCAGCAGCCCGGACAGGGGTGAACAGCCCCAGCATTTT. The chain recombines TRBV23-1 with TRBJ1-5; 9 bases match TRBD1. TRBV23-1 is classed as an ORF, of uncertain function. The CDR3 spans 14 residues. V dropped 6 bases and J dropped 7; count of bases not matched to a gene: 7.

The rearrangement joins TRBV29-1 to TRBJ2-2; 9 bases are a match to TRBD1. V was pared by 4 bases and J by 0 bases, with 9 bases of the junction left unmatched. This CDR3 region has 17 residues. The V gene's germline CDR1 is SQVTM and CDR2 ANQGSEA. In nucleotides, the CDR3 is TGCAGCGTTGCCGGGACAGGGCTACTTCCGAACACCGGGGAGCTGTTTTTT. Amino acids: CSVAGTGLLPNTGELFF.

This chain connects TRBV25-1 to TRBJ1-2; possibly TRBD1 for D (5 bases). Germline V gene lookup returns CDR1 MGHDK and CDR2 SYGVNS. This CDR3 is 12 amino acids long. Trimming shortened V by 6 bases and J by 4 bases, and 9 bases separated the two germline ends. The CDR3 reads CASSIDSYGYTF. DNA for the CDR3: TGTGCCAGCAGCATTGACAGCTATGGCTACACCTTC.

This clone has a handful of counts. V gene TRBV9 combines with J gene TRBJ2-3; 8 bases match TRBD2. CDR1 is SGDLS and CDR2 is YYNGEE in the germline V gene. The CDR3 length is 17 residues. With 4 bases clipped from V and 2 bases from J, the junction kept 12 bases outside the gene matches. CDR3 sequence: CASSTYLTAGDTDTQYF. In nucleotides, the CDR3 is TGTGCCAGCAGCACCTACCTTACAGCGGGAGACACAGATACGCAGTATTTT.

This clone was counted only a few times. This chain uses TRBV5-1 with TRBJ1-1, with D unclear. Germline lookup yields CDR1 SGHRS and CDR2 YFSETQ. The CDR3 runs to 12 residues. Trimming removed 4 bases at V and 1 base at J, with 5 bases between. The DNA for the CDR3 is TGCGCCAGCAGCGAGCCGAACACTGAAGCTTTCTTT. As protein: CASSEPNTEAFF. The variable domain in full, completed from reference TRBV5-1 and TRBJ1-1, reads KAGVTQTPRYLIKTRGQQVTLSCSPISGHRSVSWYQQTPGQGLQFLFEYFSETQRNKGNFPGRFSGRQFSNSRSEMNVSTLELGDSALYLCASSEPNTEAFFGQGTRLTVV.

V usage is TRBV25-1 and J usage is TRBJ2-5; D not resolved. The CDR3 extends over 16 amino acids. Per the germline V gene, CDR1 is MGHDK and CDR2 is SYGVNS. The V end was cut by 1 base, the J end by 0 bases, with 12 bases between. CDR3 sequence: CASSESPGSYQETQYF. The CDR3 DNA follows: TGTGCCAGCAGTGAATCCCCGGGTTCGTACCAAGAGACCCAGTACTTC.